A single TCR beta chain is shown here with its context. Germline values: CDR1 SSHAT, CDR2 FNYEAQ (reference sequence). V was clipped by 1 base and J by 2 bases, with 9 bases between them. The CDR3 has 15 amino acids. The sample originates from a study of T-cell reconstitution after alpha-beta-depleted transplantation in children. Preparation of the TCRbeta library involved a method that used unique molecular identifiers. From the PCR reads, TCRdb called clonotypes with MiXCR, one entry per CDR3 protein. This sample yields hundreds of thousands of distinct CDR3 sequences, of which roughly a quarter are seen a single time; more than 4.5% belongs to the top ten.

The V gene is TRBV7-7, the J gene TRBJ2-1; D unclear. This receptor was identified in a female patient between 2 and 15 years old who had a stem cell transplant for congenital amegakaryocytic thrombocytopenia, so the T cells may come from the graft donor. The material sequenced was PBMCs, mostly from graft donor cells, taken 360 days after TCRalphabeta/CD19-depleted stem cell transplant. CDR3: CASSLDAAAYNEQFF. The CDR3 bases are TGTGCCAGCAGCTTAGATGCGGCTGCCTACAATGAGCAGTTCTTC. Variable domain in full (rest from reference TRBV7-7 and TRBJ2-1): GAGVSQSPRYKVTKRGQDVTLRCDPISSHATLYWYQQALGQGPEFLTYFNYEAQPDKSGLPSDRFSAERPEGSISTLTIQRTEQRDSAMYRCASSLDAAAYNEQFFGPGTRLTVL.